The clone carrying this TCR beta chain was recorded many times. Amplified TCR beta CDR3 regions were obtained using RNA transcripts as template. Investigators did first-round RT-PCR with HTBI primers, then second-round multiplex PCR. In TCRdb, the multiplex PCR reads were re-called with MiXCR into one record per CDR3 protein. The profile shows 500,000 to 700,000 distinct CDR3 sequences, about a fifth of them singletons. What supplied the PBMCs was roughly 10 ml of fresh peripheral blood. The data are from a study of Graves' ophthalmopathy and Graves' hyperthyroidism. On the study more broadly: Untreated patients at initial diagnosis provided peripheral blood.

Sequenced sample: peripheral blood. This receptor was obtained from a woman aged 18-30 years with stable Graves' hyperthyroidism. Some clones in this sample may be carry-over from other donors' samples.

The CDR3 nucleotides read TGCAGTGCTAGTGACAGGGGAGGGTATGGCTACACCTTC. Translated, it gives CSASDRGGYGYTF. The chain employs TRBV20-1 and TRBJ1-2, with TRBD1 matching 8 bases. The junction had 5 bases not matched to a gene; V was cut back by 3 bases and J by 5 bases. Per germline, CDR1 DFQATT and CDR2 SNEGSKA (reference sequence). The CDR3 covers 13 residues.